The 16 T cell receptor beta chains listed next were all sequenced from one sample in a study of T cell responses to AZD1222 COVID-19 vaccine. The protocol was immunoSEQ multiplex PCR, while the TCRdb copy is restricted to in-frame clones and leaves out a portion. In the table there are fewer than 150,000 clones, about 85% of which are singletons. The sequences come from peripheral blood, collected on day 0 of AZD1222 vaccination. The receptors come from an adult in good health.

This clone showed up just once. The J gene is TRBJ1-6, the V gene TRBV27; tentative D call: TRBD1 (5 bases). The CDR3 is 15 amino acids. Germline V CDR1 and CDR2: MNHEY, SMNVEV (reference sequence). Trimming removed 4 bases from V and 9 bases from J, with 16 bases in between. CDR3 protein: CASSSGLLGGSPLHF. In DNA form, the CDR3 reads TGTGCCAGCAGTTCGGGCCTCCTGGGGGGTTCACCCCTCCACTTT.

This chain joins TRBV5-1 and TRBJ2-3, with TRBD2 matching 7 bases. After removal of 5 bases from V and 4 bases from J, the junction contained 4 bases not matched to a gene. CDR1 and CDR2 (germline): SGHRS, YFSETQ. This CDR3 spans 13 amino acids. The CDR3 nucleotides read TGCGCCAGCAGTAACCTAGCGGCAGATACGCAGTATTTT. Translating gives CASSNLAADTQYF.

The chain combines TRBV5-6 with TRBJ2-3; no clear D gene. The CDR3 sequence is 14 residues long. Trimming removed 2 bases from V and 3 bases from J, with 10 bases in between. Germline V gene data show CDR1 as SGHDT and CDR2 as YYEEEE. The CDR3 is CASSFDIQTDTQYF. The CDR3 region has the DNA TGTGCCAGCAGCTTCGACATTCAAACAGATACGCAGTATTTT.

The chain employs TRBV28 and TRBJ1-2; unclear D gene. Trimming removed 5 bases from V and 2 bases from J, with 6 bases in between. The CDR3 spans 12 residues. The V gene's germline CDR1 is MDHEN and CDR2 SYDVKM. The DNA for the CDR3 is TGTGCCAGCAGTCCAGCAAACTATGGCTACACCTTC. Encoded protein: CASSPANYGYTF.

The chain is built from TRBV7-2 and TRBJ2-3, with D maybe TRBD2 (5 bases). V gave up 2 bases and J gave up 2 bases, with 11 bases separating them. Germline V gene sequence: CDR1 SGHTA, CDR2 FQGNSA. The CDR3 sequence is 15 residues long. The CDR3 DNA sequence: TGTGCCAGCAGCTTATCCGGGGAAACCACAGATACGCAGTATTTT. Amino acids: CASSLSGETTDTQYF.

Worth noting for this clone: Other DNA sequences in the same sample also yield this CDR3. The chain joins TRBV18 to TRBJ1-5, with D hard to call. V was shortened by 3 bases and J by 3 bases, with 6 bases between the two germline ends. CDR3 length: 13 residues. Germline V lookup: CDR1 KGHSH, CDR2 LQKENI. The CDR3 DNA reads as TGTGCCAGCTCACCTGGCCCCAATCAGCCCCAGCATTTT. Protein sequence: CASSPGPNQPQHF.

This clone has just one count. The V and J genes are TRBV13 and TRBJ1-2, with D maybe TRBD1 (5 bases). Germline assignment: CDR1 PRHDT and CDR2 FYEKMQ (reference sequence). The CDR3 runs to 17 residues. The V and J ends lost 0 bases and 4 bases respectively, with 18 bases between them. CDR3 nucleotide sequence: TGTGCCAGCAGCTTAGGCCGGCGGGACCCTATGTTCTATGGCTACACCTTC. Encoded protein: CASSLGRRDPMFYGYTF. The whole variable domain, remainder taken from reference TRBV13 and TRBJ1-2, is AAGVIQSPRHLIKEKRETATLKCYPIPRHDTVYWYQQGPGQDPQFLISFYEKMQSDKGSIPDRFSAQQFSDYHSELNMSSLELGDSALYFCASSLGRRDPMFYGYTFGSGTRLTVV.

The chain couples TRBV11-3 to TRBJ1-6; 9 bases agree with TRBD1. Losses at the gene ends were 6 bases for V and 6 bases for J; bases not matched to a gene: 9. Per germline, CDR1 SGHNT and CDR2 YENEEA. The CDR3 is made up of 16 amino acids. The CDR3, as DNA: TGTGCCAGCAGGGACCCGGGACAGGGCCCTAATTCACCCCTCCACTTT. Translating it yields CASRDPGQGPNSPLHF.

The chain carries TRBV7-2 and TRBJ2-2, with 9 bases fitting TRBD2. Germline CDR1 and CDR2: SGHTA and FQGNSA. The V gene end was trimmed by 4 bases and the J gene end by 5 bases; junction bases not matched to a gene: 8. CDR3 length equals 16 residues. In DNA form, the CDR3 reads TGTGCCAGCAGCTCCCCCGCGGGGGGGCCTACCGGGGAGCTGTTTTTT. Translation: CASSSPAGGPTGELFF.

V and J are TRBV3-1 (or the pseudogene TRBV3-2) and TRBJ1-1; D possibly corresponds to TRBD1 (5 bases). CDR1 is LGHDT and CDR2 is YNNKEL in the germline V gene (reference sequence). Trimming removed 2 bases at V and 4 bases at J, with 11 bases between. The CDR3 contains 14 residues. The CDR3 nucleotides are TGTGCCAGCAGCCAACCCAAAAGGGGCACTGAAGCTTTCTTT. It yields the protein CASSQPKRGTEAFF.

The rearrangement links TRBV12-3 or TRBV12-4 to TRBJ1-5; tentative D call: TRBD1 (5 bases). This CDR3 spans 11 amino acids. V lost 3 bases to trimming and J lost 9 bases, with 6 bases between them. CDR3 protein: CASSLGGPQHF. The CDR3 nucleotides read TGTGCCAGCAGTTTGGGGGGGCCCCAGCATTTT.

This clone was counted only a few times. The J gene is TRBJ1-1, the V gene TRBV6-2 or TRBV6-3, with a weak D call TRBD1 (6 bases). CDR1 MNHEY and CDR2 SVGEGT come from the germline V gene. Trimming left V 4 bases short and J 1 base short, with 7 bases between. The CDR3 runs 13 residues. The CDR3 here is CASSSGENTEAFF. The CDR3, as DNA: TGTGCCAGCAGTTCAGGGGAGAACACTGAAGCTTTCTTT.

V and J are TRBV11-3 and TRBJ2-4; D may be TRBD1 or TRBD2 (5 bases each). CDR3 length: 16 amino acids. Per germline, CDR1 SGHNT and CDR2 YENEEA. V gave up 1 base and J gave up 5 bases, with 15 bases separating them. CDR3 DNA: TGTGCCAGCAGCTTAGGGGGGTGGGAGCCGGAAAACATTCAGTACTTC. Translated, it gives CASSLGGWEPENIQYF.

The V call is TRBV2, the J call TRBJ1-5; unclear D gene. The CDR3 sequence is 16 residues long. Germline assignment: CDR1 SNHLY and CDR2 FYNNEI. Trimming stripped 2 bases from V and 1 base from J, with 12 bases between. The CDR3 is CASSETRGGSNQPQHF. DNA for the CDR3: TGTGCCAGCAGTGAAACACGGGGAGGGAGCAATCAGCCCCAGCATTTT.

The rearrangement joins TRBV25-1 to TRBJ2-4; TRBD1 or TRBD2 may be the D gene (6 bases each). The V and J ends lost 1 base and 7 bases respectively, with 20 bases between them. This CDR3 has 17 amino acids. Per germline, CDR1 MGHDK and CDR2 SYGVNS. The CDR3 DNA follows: TGTGCCAGCAGTGAATTGGCCGGGGGCGTAGGTATGAACATTCAGTACTTC. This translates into CASSELAGGVGMNIQYF.

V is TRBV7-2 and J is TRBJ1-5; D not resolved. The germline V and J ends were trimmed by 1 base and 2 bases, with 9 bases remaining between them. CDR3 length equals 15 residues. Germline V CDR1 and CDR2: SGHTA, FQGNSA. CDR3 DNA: TGTGCCAGCAGCTTAGGGGTAAATCGCAATCAGCCCCAGCATTTT. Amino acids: CASSLGVNRNQPQHF. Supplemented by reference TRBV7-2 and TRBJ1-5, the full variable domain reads GAGVSQSPSNKVTEKGKDVELRCDPISGHTALYWYRQSLGQGLEFLIYFQGNSAPDKSGLPSDRFSAERTGGSVSTLTIQRTQQEDSAVYLCASSLGVNRNQPQHFGDGTRLSIL.